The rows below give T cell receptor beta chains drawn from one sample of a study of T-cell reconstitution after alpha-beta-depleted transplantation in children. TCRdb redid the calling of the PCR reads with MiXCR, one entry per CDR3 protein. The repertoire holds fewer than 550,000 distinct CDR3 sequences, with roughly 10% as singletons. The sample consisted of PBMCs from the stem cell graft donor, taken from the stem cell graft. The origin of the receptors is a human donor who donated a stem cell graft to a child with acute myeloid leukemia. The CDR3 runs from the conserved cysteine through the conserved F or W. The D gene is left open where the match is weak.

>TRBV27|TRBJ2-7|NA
CASSLQGGGLYEQYF
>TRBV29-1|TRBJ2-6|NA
CSVQAGTSGANVLTF
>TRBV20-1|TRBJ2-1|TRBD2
CAEDCGRARHEQFF
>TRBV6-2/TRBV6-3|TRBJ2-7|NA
CASNIERTRGFYEQYF
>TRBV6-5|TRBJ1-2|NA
CASRGTHYGYTF
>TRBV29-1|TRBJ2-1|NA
CSVEVPSYNEQFF
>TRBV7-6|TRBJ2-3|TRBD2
CASSLVASGYFSDTQYF
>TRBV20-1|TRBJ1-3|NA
CSAPLSPGNTIYF
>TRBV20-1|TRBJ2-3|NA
CSARDRKGGRDRTDTQYF
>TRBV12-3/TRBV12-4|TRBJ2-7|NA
CASSFSGISSYEQYF
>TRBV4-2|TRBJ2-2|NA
CASSGRGGTNTGELFF
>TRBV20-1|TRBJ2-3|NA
CSATVVGADTQYF
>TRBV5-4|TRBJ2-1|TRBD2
CASSRRLAGGNEQFF
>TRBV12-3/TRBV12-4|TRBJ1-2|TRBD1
CASTKVGQLGYTF
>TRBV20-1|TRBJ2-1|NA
CSARDRFSYNEQFF
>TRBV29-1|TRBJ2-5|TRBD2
CSTRGRGETQYF
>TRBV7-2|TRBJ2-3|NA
CASSLAQGHTQYF
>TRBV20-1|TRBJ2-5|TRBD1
CSARDRLRETQYF
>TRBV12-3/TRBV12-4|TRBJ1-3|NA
CASSFGILSGNTIYF
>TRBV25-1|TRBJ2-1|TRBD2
CASSDREGSGRLNEQFF
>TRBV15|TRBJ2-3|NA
CATSGILRTDMQYF
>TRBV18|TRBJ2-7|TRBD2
CASSRLAETYEQYF
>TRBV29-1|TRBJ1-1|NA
CSVEKQGLNTEAFF
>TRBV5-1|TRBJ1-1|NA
CASRSGGPYTEAFF
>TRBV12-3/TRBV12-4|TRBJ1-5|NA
CASSLQGFDQPQHF
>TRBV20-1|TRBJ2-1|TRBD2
CSARDSRLANSYNEQFF
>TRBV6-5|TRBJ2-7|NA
CASSYRRSSYEQYF
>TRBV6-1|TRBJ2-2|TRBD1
CASSQTGSGELFF